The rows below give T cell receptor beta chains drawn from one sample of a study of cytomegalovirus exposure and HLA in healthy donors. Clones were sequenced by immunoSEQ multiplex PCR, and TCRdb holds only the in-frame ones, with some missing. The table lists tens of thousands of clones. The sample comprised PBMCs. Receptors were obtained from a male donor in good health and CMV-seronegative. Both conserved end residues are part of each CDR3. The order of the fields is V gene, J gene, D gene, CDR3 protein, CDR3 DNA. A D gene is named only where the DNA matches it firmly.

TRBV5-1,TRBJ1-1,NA,CASSLVGFQGAFF,TGCGCCAGCAGCTTGGTTGGGTTCCAGGGAGCTTTCTTT
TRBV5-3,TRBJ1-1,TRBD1,CASCLGTGVKVAEAFF,TGTGCCAGCTGCCTTGGAACAGGGGTAAAAGTCGCTGAAGCTTTCTTT
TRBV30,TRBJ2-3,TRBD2,CASHGGLAPDTQYF,TGTGCCTCTCACGGCGGACTAGCCCCAGATACGCAGTATTTT
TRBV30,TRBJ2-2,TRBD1,CAGRDRGITGELFF,TGTGCCGGAAGGGACAGGGGAATTACCGGGGAGCTGTTTTTT
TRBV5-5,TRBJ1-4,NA,CASRPTRGTTNEKLFF,TGTGCCAGCAGGCCAACCAGGGGAACGACTAATGAAAAACTGTTTTTT
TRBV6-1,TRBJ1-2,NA,CASLRGSLYGYTF,TGTGCCAGTCTTAGGGGGTCTCTCTATGGCTACACCTTC
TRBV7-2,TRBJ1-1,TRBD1,CASSSNRGLTEAFF,TGTGCCAGCAGTTCGAACAGGGGGCTCACTGAAGCTTTCTTT
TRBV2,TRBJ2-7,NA,CASSGARSYEQYF,TGTGCCAGCAGTGGGGCACGATCCTACGAGCAGTACTTC
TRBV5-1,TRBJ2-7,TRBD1,CASRDSPLASGQYF,TGCGCCAGCCGGGACAGCCCCCTAGCTTCTGGGCAGTACTTC
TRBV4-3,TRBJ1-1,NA,CASSLGGGTEAFF,TGCGCCAGCAGCCTAGGGGGGGGCACTGAAGCTTTCTTT
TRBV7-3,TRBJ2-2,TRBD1,CASSLTDRPFGELFF,TGTGCCAGCAGCTTAACGGACAGGCCGTTTGGGGAGCTGTTTTTT
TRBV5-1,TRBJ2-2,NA,CASRGNRETNTGELFF,TGCGCCAGCAGGGGAAACAGGGAAACGAACACCGGGGAGCTGTTTTTT
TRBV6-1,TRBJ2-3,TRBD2,CASSVTSGGADTQYF,TGTGCCAGCAGTGTAACTAGCGGGGGGGCAGATACGCAGTATTTT
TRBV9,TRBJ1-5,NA,CASSGMSETPQHF,TGTGCCAGCAGCGGTATGTCGGAGACGCCCCAGCATTTT
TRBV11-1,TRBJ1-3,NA,CASSPWPGNTIYF,TGTGCCAGCAGCCCCTGGCCTGGAAACACCATATATTTT
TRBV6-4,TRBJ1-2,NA,CASSEGEASYGYTF,TGTGCCAGCAGTGAAGGGGAGGCCAGCTATGGCTACACCTTC
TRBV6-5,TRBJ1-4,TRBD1,CASSDRGGNEKLFF,TGTGCCAGCAGTGACAGGGGAGGGAATGAAAAACTGTTTTTT
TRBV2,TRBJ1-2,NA,CASHEGPSMGYTF,TGTGCCTCCCACGAGGGCCCCTCTATGGGCTACACCTTC
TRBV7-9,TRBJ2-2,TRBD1,CASSPILTGGKWTGELFF,TGTGCCAGCAGTCCAATTTTAACAGGGGGAAAATGGACCGGGGAGCTGTTTTTT
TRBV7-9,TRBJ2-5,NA,CASSLVAGSIAAQYF,TGTGCCAGCAGCTTAGTAGCAGGGTCGATCGCGGCCCAGTACTTC
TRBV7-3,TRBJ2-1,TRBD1,CASSSEGAFNNEQFF,TGTGCCAGCAGCTCCGAGGGGGCTTTTAACAATGAGCAGTTCTTC
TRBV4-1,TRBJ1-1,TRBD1,CASSQFRGQAGTEAFF,TGCGCCAGCAGCCAATTCCGGGGACAGGCGGGCACTGAAGCTTTCTTT
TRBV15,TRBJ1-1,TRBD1,CATSDQGDSEAFF,TGTGCCACCAGCGACCAGGGGGACTCTGAAGCTTTCTTT
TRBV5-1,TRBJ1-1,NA,CASTRGGAVGTEAFF,TGCGCCAGCACAAGGGGGGGGGCGGTAGGCACTGAAGCTTTCTTT
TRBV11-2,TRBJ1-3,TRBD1,CASSRTDRVFGNTIYF,TGTGCCAGCAGCCGAACGGACAGGGTCTTTGGAAACACCATATATTTT
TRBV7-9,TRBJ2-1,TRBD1,CASSFRDRASDEQFF,TGTGCCAGCAGCTTCCGGGACAGGGCCAGCGATGAGCAGTTCTTC
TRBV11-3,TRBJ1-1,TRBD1,CASSSRDRGNTEAFF,TGTGCCAGCAGCTCGCGTGACAGGGGGAACACTGAAGCTTTCTTT
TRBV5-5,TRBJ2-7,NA,CASSFSSFEQYF,TGTGCCAGCAGCTTTTCTAGCTTCGAGCAGTACTTC
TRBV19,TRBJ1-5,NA,CASIGRDNQPQHF,TGTGCCAGTATTGGCAGGGATAATCAGCCCCAGCATTTT
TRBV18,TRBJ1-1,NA,CASSPPGHQLNTEAFF,TGTGCCAGCTCACCACCTGGACACCAGCTGAACACTGAAGCTTTCTTT
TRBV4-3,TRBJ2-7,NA,CASSQDSGYEQYF,TGCGCCAGCAGCCAAGACTCAGGTTACGAGCAGTACTTC
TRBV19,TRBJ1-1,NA,CASSIRSGTSYTEAFF,TGTGCCAGTAGTATTAGGTCCGGGACTTCGTACACTGAAGCTTTCTTT
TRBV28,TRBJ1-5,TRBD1,CASSFPLGQGVNQPQHF,TGTGCCAGCAGTTTTCCCCTCGGACAGGGGGTAAATCAGCCCCAGCATTTT
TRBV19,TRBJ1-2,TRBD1,CASTPDRGYGYTF,TGTGCCAGTACCCCGGACAGGGGCTATGGCTACACCTTC
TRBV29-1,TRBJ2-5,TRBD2,CSVEDLAGGVWETQYF,TGCAGCGTTGAAGATCTAGCGGGGGGCGTTTGGGAGACCCAGTACTTC
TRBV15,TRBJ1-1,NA,CATSRWGGRGAEAFF,TGTGCCACCAGCAGGTGGGGCGGACGAGGCGCTGAAGCTTTCTTT
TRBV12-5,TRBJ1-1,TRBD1,CASGLFWGQTIQNTEAFF,TGTGCTAGTGGTTTGTTTTGGGGACAGACAATCCAGAACACTGAAGCTTTCTTT
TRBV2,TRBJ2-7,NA,CASSELATSYEQYF,TGTGCCAGCAGTGAACTGGCAACCTCCTACGAGCAGTACTTC
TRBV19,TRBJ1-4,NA,CASSPPGTNEKLFF,TGTGCCAGTAGCCCCCCGGGGACTAATGAAAAACTGTTTTTT
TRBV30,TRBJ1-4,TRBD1,CAWSKRTGTNEKLFF,TGTGCCTGGAGTAAGCGGACAGGAACTAATGAAAAACTGTTTTTT